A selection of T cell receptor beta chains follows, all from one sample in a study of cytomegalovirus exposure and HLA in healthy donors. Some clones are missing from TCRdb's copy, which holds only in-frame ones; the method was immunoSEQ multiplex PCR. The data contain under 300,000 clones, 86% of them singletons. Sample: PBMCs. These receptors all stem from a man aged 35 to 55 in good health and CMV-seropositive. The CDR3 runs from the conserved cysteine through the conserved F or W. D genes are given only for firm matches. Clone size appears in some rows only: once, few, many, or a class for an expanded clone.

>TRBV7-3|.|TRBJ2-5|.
CASSLFRGQETQYF
TGTGCCAGCAGCTTATTCAGGGGTCAAGAGACCCAGTACTTC
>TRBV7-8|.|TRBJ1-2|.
CASSSRVDYGYTF
TGTGCCAGCAGCTCCCGGGTCGACTATGGCTACACCTTC
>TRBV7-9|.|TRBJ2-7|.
CASSSGLYYEQYF
TGTGCCAGCAGCTCGGGACTTTACTACGAGCAGTACTTC
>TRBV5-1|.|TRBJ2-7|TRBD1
CASSPRTGGDQQYF
TGCGCCAGCAGCCCAAGGACAGGGGGGGACCAGCAGTACTTC
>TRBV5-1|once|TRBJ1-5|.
CASSLAGGSQPQHF
TGCGCCAGCAGCTTGGCCGGGGGGAGCCAGCCCCAGCATTTT
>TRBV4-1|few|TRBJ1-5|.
CASSQAGQSNQPQHF
TGCGCCAGCAGCCAAGCAGGACAGTCAAATCAGCCCCAGCATTTT
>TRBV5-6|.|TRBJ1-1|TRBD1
CASSPRQGAYTEAFF
TGTGCCAGCAGCCCACGACAGGGGGCTTACACTGAAGCTTTCTTT
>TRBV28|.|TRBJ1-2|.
CASSLDRTYGYTF
TGTGCCAGCAGTCTTGACAGGACATATGGCTACACCTTC
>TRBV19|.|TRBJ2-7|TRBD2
CASSSGRTNEQYF
TGTGCCAGTAGTAGCGGGAGAACCAACGAGCAGTACTTC
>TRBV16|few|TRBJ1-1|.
CASSQFGGGTIEAFF
TGTGCCAGCAGCCAATTCGGCGGGGGGACTATTGAAGCTTTCTTT
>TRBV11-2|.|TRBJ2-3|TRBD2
CASSLRLAGRGLADTQYF
TGTGCCAGCAGCTTACGACTAGCGGGAAGGGGGTTGGCAGATACGCAGTATTTT
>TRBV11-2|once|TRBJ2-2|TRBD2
CASSLDPGGGGELFF
TGTGCCAGCAGCTTAGATCCGGGAGGTGGCGGGGAGCTGTTTTTT
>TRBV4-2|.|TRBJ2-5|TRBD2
CASSQDGTSGKETQYF
TGTGCCAGCAGCCAAGACGGGACTAGCGGGAAAGAGACCCAGTACTTC